The TCR beta chain described here comes from a study of PD-L1 blockade in urothelial cancer. Across the whole study: Researchers found blood samples held a median of 141,255 T cells.

This clone has only one observation. The data were produced by immunoSEQ multiplex PCR, yet TCRdb's version contains in-frame clones alone and is incomplete. The top ten hold roughly a third of the sample, which has some 25,000 clones, 75% to 90% seen once. Germline CDR1 and CDR2: MGHDK and SYGVNS. The V end was cut by 2 bases, the J end by 5 bases, with 15 bases between. The CDR3 runs to 15 residues. The TCR was taken from a man aged 55 to 70 with urothelial cancer. Sequenced here: PBMCs, sampled around atezolizumab (anti-PD-L1) treatment. The rearrangement links TRBV25-1 to TRBJ1-2, with TRBD1 as a possible D gene (5 bases). CDR3 sequence reads: CASSEPQGLGYGYTF. Written as DNA, the CDR3 is TGTGCCAGCAGTGAACCGCAGGGACTTGGGTATGGCTACACCTTC.